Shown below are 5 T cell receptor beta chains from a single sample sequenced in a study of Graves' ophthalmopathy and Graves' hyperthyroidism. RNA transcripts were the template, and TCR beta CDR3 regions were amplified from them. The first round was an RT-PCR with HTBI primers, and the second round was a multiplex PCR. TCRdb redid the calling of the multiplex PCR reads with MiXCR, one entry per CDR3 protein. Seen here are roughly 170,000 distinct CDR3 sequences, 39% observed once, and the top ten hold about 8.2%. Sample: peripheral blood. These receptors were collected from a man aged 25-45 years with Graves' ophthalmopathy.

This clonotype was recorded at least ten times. CDR3 protein: CASKQGSGELFF. DNA of the CDR3: TGTGCCAGTAAACAGGGTTCTGGGGAGCTGTTTTTT. The chain has TRBV6-1 and TRBJ2-2; tentatively, D is TRBD1 (6 bases). From germline, CDR1 is MNHNS and CDR2 SASEGT. The CDR3 loop spans 12 amino acids. Deletions cut 9 bases from V and 8 bases from J, with 13 bases between.

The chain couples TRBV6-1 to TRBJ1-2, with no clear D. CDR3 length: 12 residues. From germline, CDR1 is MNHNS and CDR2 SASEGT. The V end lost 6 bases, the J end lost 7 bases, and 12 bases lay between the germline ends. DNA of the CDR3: TGTGCCAGCAGAGATACTCGGGGTGGCTACACCTTC. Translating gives CASRDTRGGYTF.

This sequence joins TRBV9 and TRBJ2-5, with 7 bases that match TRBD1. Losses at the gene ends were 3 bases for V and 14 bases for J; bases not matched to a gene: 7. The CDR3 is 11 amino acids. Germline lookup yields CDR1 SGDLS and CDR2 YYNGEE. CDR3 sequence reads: CASSAQTGPYF. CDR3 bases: TGTGCCAGCAGCGCGCAGACAGGGCCTTACTTC. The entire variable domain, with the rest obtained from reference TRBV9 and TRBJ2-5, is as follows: DSGVTQTPKHLITATGQRVTLRCSPRSGDLSVYWYQQSLDQGLQFLIQYYNGEERAKGNILERFSAQQFPDLHSELNLSSLELGDSALYFCASSAQTGPYFGPGTRLLVL.

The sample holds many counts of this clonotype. As DNA, the CDR3 is TGTGCCTGGAGAGCGGCGGGAGGGGTCGGTGAGACCCAGTACTTC. It codes for CAWRAAGGVGETQYF. The chain carries TRBV30 and TRBJ2-5; 9 bases are shared with TRBD2. The V segment lost 3 bases and the J segment 5 bases; nucleotides outside the gene matches: 10. CDR1 is GTSNPN, CDR2 SVGIG, per germline (reference sequence). The CDR3 covers 15 residues.

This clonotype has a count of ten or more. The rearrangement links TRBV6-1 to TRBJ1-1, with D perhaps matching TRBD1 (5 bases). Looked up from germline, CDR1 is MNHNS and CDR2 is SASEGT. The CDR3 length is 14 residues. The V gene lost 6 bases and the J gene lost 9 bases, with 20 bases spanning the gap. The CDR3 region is CASSIGMGGLKAFF. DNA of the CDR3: TGTGCCAGCAGCATCGGTATGGGGGGTCTTAAAGCTTTCTTT.